These 27 T cell receptor beta chains were sequenced from one sample in a study of T cell responses to AZD1222 COVID-19 vaccine. Profiling relied on immunoSEQ multiplex PCR, and the TCRdb table lists in-frame clones only, not all of them. The sample lists tens of thousands of clones; approximately 83% were seen once. The specimen was peripheral blood, collected 28 days after the second AZD1222 dose. These receptors all stem from an adult who received the AZD1222 COVID-19 vaccine.

The chain carries TRBV19 and TRBJ2-5, with D perhaps TRBD1 (6 bases). Germline lookup yields CDR1 LNHDA and CDR2 SQIVND (reference sequence). CDR3 length: 13 amino acids. V dropped 6 bases and J dropped 5 bases, with 13 bases sitting between them. CDR3: CASSPGTFETQYF. The CDR3 DNA reads TGTGCCAGTAGCCCCGGGACATTTGAGACCCAGTACTTC.

The V call is TRBV10-3, the J call TRBJ2-7; 7 nucleotides agree with TRBD1. The junction had 12 bases not matched to a gene; V was cut back by 6 bases and J by 1 base. Germline loops: CDR1 ENHRY, CDR2 SYGVKD. The CDR3 spans 16 residues. CDR3: CAISPDRAGRSYEQYF. The CDR3 DNA is TGTGCCATCAGCCCCGACAGGGCCGGAAGATCCTACGAGCAGTACTTC.

This chain joins TRBV3-1 (or the pseudogene TRBV3-2) and TRBJ2-3; 7 bases are shared with TRBD1. The germline V gene has CDR1 LGHDT and CDR2 YNNKEL (reference sequence). The J segment lost 5 bases and the V segment lost 6 bases, leaving 5 bases of the junction unmatched. CDR3 length equals 13 residues. DNA for the CDR3: TGTGCCAGCAGGACAGGGAGCTTAGATACGCAGTATTTT. This translates into CASRTGSLDTQYF.

The chain couples TRBV28 to TRBJ2-3; 8 bases align to TRBD2. Germline values: CDR1 MDHEN, CDR2 SYDVKM. After removal of 2 bases from V and 1 base from J, the junction contained 2 bases not matched to a gene. CDR3 length: 15 residues. DNA of the CDR3: TGTGCCAGCAGTTTAGACGGGGGGGGCACAGATACGCAGTATTTT. It specifies CASSLDGGGTDTQYF.

This chain joins TRBV7-8 and TRBJ2-7; possible D gene TRBD2, 5 bases. V dropped 0 bases and J dropped 2 bases, with 11 bases sitting between them. Germline values: CDR1 SGHVS, CDR2 FQNEAQ. This CDR3 has 15 amino acids. CDR3 sequence reads: CASSLALGETYEQYF. CDR3 bases: TGTGCCAGCAGCTTAGCGCTCGGGGAGACCTACGAGCAGTACTTC.

This clone was counted only a few times. The chain is built from TRBV4-1 and TRBJ2-7; a weak D match, TRBD1 (6 bases). V was clipped by 0 bases and J by 8 bases, with 11 bases between them. The CDR3 has 13 residues. CDR1 is MGHRA and CDR2 is YSYEKL in the germline V gene. The CDR3 region has the DNA TGCGCCAGCAGCCAAGAGGTTAGGGACAAGCAGTACTTC. As protein: CASSQEVRDKQYF.

This clone was detected once. This chain connects TRBV18 to TRBJ1-5; 7 positions match TRBD1. V lost 4 bases, J lost 3 bases, and 3 bases stayed unmatched. The CDR3 contains 14 residues. CDR1 KGHSH and CDR2 LQKENI come from the germline V gene. The CDR3 sequence: CASSQGTDNQPQHF. CDR3 sequence (DNA): TGTGCCAGCTCACAAGGGACAGACAATCAGCCCCAGCATTTT.

The CDR3 region has the DNA TGTGCCACCAGTGACCCCGGACGGAACAATCAGCCCCAGCATTTT. It encodes CATSDPGRNNQPQHF. This sequence joins TRBV24-1 and TRBJ1-5; no firm D call. From germline, CDR1 is KGHDR and CDR2 SFDVKD. The CDR3 is made up of 15 amino acids. Trimming took 4 bases from V and 3 from J, leaving 12 bases between them.

The rearrangement uses TRBV7-8 and TRBJ2-3, with 10 bases identical to TRBD1. V lost 5 bases, J lost 4 bases, and 9 bases stayed unmatched. The CDR3 contains 16 residues. Germline loops: CDR1 SGHVS, CDR2 FQNEAQ. The CDR3 nucleotides read TGTGCCAGCAGCCGCTCTCGGACAGGGGGGGCAGATACGCAGTATTTT. This translates into CASSRSRTGGADTQYF.

The genes are TRBV4-1 and TRBJ2-7; maybe TRBD2 (6 bases). The CDR3 length is 14 residues. V lost 4 bases, J lost 2 bases, and 12 bases lay in between. Per the germline V gene, CDR1 is MGHRA and CDR2 is YSYEKL. In nucleotides, the CDR3 is TGCGCCAGCAGCCCTATAGGGGAGGCCTACGAGCAGTACTTC. This gives the protein CASSPIGEAYEQYF.

The CDR3 protein is CASSLSLGQGAGEQYF. The CDR3 DNA follows: TGCGCCAGCAGCTTGTCCCTTGGACAGGGGGCTGGCGAGCAGTACTTC. The chain has TRBV5-1 and TRBJ2-7; TRBD1 matches 11 bases. CDR3 size: 16 residues. In germline, CDR1 is SGHRS, CDR2 YFSETQ. The J segment lost 6 bases and the V segment lost 1 base, leaving 9 bases of the junction unmatched.

V and J are TRBV9 and TRBJ1-6; D remains ambiguous. Germline lookup yields CDR1 SGDLS and CDR2 YYNGEE. V lost 0 bases and J 5 bases, leaving 9 bases between the germline ends. The CDR3 has 15 residues. The CDR3 region is CASSVGTANNSPLHF. The CDR3 bases are TGTGCCAGCAGCGTAGGAACGGCCAATAATTCACCCCTCCACTTT.

The rearrangement uses TRBV13 and TRBJ1-4; D is possibly TRBD1 (6 bases). The CDR3 covers 15 residues. V was pared by 5 bases and J by 7 bases, with 17 bases between. Germline-derived CDR1 and CDR2 are PRHDT and FYEKMQ (reference sequence). The CDR3 DNA reads as TGTGCCAGCAGCCACCGGACAGCCGGGAGTGAAAAACTGTTTTTT. Encoded protein: CASSHRTAGSEKLFF.

J is TRBJ2-1 and V is TRBV4-1; D is unclear. From germline, CDR1 is MGHRA and CDR2 YSYEKL. V was trimmed by 0 bases and J by 15 bases, leaving 12 bases between them. The CDR3 is 12 residues long. The CDR3 bases are TGCGCCAGCAGCCAAGATAGGGATTTTAGGTTCTTC. It is translated as CASSQDRDFRFF.

This rearrangement joins TRBV9 to TRBJ2-7, with a tentative D call TRBD2 (6 bases). The V end was cut by 0 bases, the J end by 6 bases, with 16 bases between. Germline-derived CDR1 and CDR2 are SGDLS and YYNGEE. The CDR3 is 15 amino acids. The CDR3 is CASSVGAGKVGEQYF. CDR3 in DNA: TGTGCCAGCAGCGTAGGTGCGGGGAAGGTCGGCGAGCAGTACTTC. Looking up the rest from reference TRBV9 and TRBJ2-7 gives the full variable domain: DSGVTQTPKHLITATGQRVTLRCSPRSGDLSVYWYQQSLDQGLQFLIQYYNGEERAKGNILERFSAQQFPDLHSELNLSSLELGDSALYFCASSVGAGKVGEQYFGPGTRLTVT.

The genes are TRBV11-2 and TRBJ1-1; a possible D gene is TRBD1 (5 bases). CDR3 length: 13 residues. The V gene lost 4 bases and the J gene lost 1 base, with 7 bases spanning the gap. Germline CDR1 reads SGHAT; CDR2 reads FQNNGV. The CDR3, as DNA: TGTGCCAGCAGCTATGGACAGAACACTGAAGCTTTCTTT. This encodes CASSYGQNTEAFF.

In nucleotides, the CDR3 is TGTGCCAGCAGTGACGGGGGAGCCTACAATGAGCAGTTCTTC. Translation gives CASSDGGAYNEQFF. This chain links TRBV6-1 with TRBJ2-1; TRBD2 is a possible D gene (6 bases). CDR1 is MNHNS and CDR2 is SASEGT in the germline V gene. Trimming took 3 bases from V and 2 from J, leaving 8 bases between them. The CDR3 extends over 14 amino acids.

The chain uses TRBV19 and TRBJ1-2; weak D call: TRBD1 (5 bases). V was pared by 5 bases and J by 13 bases, with 17 bases between. CDR1 and CDR2 (germline): LNHDA, SQIVND (reference sequence). The CDR3 runs 12 residues. The CDR3 loop is CASSPLGADITF. The CDR3 DNA reads TGTGCCAGTAGTCCACTAGGTGCGGACATCACCTTC.

V and J are TRBV9 and TRBJ1-2; 7 nucleotides align to TRBD1. The CDR3 length is 14 residues. Germline V gene lookup returns CDR1 SGDLS and CDR2 YYNGEE. V gave up 0 bases and J gave up 2 bases; unmatched junction bases: 1. CDR3 sequence: CASSVGRGNYGYTF. DNA of the CDR3: TGTGCCAGCAGCGTAGGCAGGGGGAACTATGGCTACACCTTC.

The genes are TRBV3-1 (or the pseudogene TRBV3-2) and TRBJ1-1; tentatively, D is TRBD1 (6 bases). V lost 5 bases and J 1 base, leaving 14 bases between the germline ends. The CDR3 loop spans 15 amino acids. CDR1 is LGHDT and CDR2 is YNNKEL in the germline V gene (reference sequence). The CDR3 DNA reads TGTGCCAGCAGCACGACAGGTTTTGGGAACACTGAAGCTTTCTTT. This gives the protein CASSTTGFGNTEAFF.

V is TRBV19 and J is TRBJ2-7; 11 bases fit TRBD1. V lost 3 bases, J lost 4 bases, and 5 bases stayed unmatched. CDR1 and CDR2 (germline): LNHDA, SQIVND (reference sequence). The CDR3 spans 15 residues. DNA of the CDR3: TGTGCCAGTAGTATGCGGACAGGGGGCTTGTACGAGCAGTACTTC. It yields the protein CASSMRTGGLYEQYF.

This rearrangement joins TRBV19 to TRBJ2-1; 13 nucleotides line up with TRBD2. The CDR3 is 16 residues long. J gave up 9 bases and V 3 bases, and 8 bases lay outside the gene matches. Germline V lookup: CDR1 LNHDA, CDR2 SQIVND (reference sequence). This CDR3 is CASSIFTSGGAGEQFF. CDR3 nucleotides: TGTGCCAGTAGTATTTTTACTAGCGGGGGGGCAGGTGAGCAGTTCTTC.

By its share, this clone is medium-sized (0.01 to 0.1%). The V and J genes are TRBV7-9 and TRBJ1-6; 10 bases match TRBD1. Germline V gene lookup returns CDR1 SEHNR and CDR2 FQNEAQ (reference sequence). The CDR3 runs 14 residues. Trimming took 7 bases from V and 10 from J; bases not matched to a gene: 7. The CDR3 region is CASTPGTGVSPLHF. CDR3 nucleotides: TGTGCCAGCACCCCCGGGACAGGGGTATCACCCCTCCACTTT.

The rearrangement uses TRBV28 and TRBJ2-5, with D hard to call. This CDR3 has 15 amino acids. The V and J ends lost 2 bases and 2 bases respectively, with 12 bases between them. Germline CDR1 reads MDHEN; CDR2 reads SYDVKM. The CDR3 protein is CASSLRVGQQETQYF. The DNA of the CDR3 is TGTGCCAGCAGTTTAAGGGTCGGTCAGCAAGAGACCCAGTACTTC.

V gene TRBV25-1 combines with J gene TRBJ2-7, with D tentatively TRBD1 or TRBD2 (5 bases each). The CDR3 covers 12 residues. V gave up 7 bases and J gave up 5 bases, with 12 bases separating them. Germline loops: CDR1 MGHDK, CDR2 SYGVNS. In nucleotides, the CDR3 is TGTGCCAGCACCGGTGGGGGTGACGAGCAGTACTTC. This sequence encodes CASTGGGDEQYF.

This chain joins TRBV6-1 and TRBJ2-5; possibly TRBD1 for D (6 bases). There are 16 residues in the CDR3. The V end lost 1 base, the J end lost 1 base, and 13 bases lay between the germline ends. Germline loops: CDR1 MNHNS, CDR2 SASEGT. The DNA for the CDR3 is TGTGCCAGCAGTGAAGGGACAGTAGTTTCCCAAGAGACCCAGTACTTC. Protein product: CASSEGTVVSQETQYF.

This clone came up a few times. The genes are TRBV2 and TRBJ2-7; 8 bases align to TRBD1. Germline-derived CDR1 and CDR2 are SNHLY and FYNNEI. CDR3 length: 15 residues. With V trimmed by 6 bases and J by 4 bases, 11 bases remained unmatched. This CDR3 reads CASSREGQARYEQYF. CDR3 in DNA: TGTGCCAGCAGCAGAGAGGGACAGGCCAGGTACGAGCAGTACTTC. Using reference TRBV2 and TRBJ2-7 for the parts outside the CDR3, the full variable domain is EPEVTQTPSHQVTQMGQEVILRCVPISNHLYFYWYRQILGQKVEFLVSFYNNEISEKSEIFDDQFSVERPDGSNFTLKIRSTKLEDSAMYFCASSREGQARYEQYFGPGTRLTVT.